A selection of T cell receptor beta chains follows, all from one sample in a study of T cell responses to AZD1222 COVID-19 vaccine. Only in-frame clones appear in the TCRdb table, and some are missing; sequencing was by immunoSEQ multiplex PCR. The sample yields around 130,000 clones, over 75% seen once. This material consisted of peripheral blood, taken on day 0 of AZD1222 vaccination. The receptors here all came from an adult in good health. Each CDR3 is given with its conserved first and last residue. D genes are given only for firm matches. Some rows mark clone size as missing; the rest say once, few, many or name a class of expanded clone.

d_gene	v_gene	abundance	j_gene	CDR3nt	CDR3aa
NA	TRBV7-6	NA	TRBJ2-3	TGTGCCAGCAGCCCTGGGGGGTCGCGGAGGTCCACAGATACGCAGTATTTT	CASSPGGSRRSTDTQYF
NA	TRBV6-1	NA	TRBJ1-5	TGTGCCAGCAGTGAAACGTTTTGGGCGGAGCAAGCCCAGCATTTT	CASSETFWAEQAQHF
NA	TRBV3-1/TRBV3-2	NA	TRBJ1-5	TGTGCCAGCAGCCAAGGAGGAGGGGGCAATCAGCCCCAGCATTTT	CASSQGGGGNQPQHF
TRBD1	TRBV5-4	NA	TRBJ1-2	TGTGCCAGCAGCTCTACAGGGGAAGGCTACACCTTC	CASSSTGEGYTF
TRBD2	TRBV24-1	once	TRBJ2-1	TGTGCCACCAGTGATCCGACTAGCAGAGGGAAGTTTGAGCAGTTCTTC	CATSDPTSRGKFEQFF
TRBD2	TRBV9	NA	TRBJ2-2	TGTGCCAGCAGCCCTCGCAGCGGGAGCGGCACCGGGGAGCTGTTTTTT	CASSPRSGSGTGELFF
NA	TRBV7-2	NA	TRBJ2-3	TGTGCCAGCAGCCCGCTATGGGTAGATACGCAGTATTTT	CASSPLWVDTQYF
NA	TRBV28	NA	TRBJ2-7	TGTGCCTCCCACTCCCACCCCTACGAGCAGTACTTC	CASHSHPYEQYF
TRBD1	TRBV7-6	once	TRBJ2-2	TGTGCCAGCAGCTTAGGTCTGGGGACAGGGGGCGCAACCGGGGAGCTGTTTTTT	CASSLGLGTGGATGELFF
NA	TRBV5-1	NA	TRBJ2-6	TGCGCCAGCAGCTTGGCCGGGATCATTGGGGCCAACGTCCTGACTTTC	CASSLAGIIGANVLTF
NA	TRBV5-6	few	TRBJ1-1	TGTGCCAGCAGCTTGGGAGGGCTCGCAGCTTTCTTT	CASSLGGLAAFF
NA	TRBV18	NA	TRBJ2-7	TGTGCCAGCTCACCACCGGGGCCAGCCTTCTACGAGCAGTACTTC	CASSPPGPAFYEQYF
NA	TRBV20-1	NA	TRBJ2-7	TGCAGTGCCATGACAGGTTACGAGCAGTACTTC	CSAMTGYEQYF
TRBD1	TRBV6-5	few	TRBJ1-2	TGTGCCAGCAGGCGGGACAGGGGGAATGGCTACACCTTC	CASRRDRGNGYTF